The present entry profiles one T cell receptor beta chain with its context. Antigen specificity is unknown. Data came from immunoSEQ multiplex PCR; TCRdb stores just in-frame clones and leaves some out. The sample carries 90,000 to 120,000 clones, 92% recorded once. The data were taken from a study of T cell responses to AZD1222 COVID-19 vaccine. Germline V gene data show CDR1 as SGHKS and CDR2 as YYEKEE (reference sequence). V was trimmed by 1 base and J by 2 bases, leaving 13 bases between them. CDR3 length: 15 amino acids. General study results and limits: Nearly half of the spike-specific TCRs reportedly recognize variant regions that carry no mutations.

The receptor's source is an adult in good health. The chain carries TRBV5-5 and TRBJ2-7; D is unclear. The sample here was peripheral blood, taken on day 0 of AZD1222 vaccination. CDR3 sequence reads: CASSLLAQATYEQYF. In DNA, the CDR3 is TGTGCCAGCAGCTTGTTAGCCCAGGCTACCTACGAGCAGTACTTC.